This TCR beta chain was identified during a study of shared clonotypes between healthy human individuals. Study context: Each donor had three CD4 naive, three CD4 memory, two CD8 naive and one CD8 memory plate. Overall study findings and caveats: Across subsets, estimated richness was generally greater for naive than for memory populations.

As regards this clone: The target antigen is unknown.

Produced via immunoSEQ multiplex PCR; TCRdb's table is partial and in-frame only. The top ten clones hold approximately 0.5% of a sample with about 1.1 million clones, around 82% of them seen once. Splitting of CD4+ cells produced CD45RA+ naive and CD45RA-negative memory subsets. The ends were cut back, 2 bases at V and 5 bases at J, with 12 bases in the middle. Germline-derived CDR1 and CDR2 are MNHEY and SMNVEV (reference sequence). The CDR3 covers 15 residues. The TCR sequence derives from a man aged 18-30 years in good health. Some clones in this sample may be carry-over from other donors' samples. V usage is TRBV27 and J usage is TRBJ2-2, with D possibly TRBD2 on 6 matching bases. The sample consisted of memory CD4+ T cells from PBMCs. The subset is: CD45RA-negative fraction. The CDR3 loop reads CASSLAAGRTGELFF. As DNA, the CDR3 is TGTGCCAGCAGTTTAGCGGCAGGGAGGACCGGGGAGCTGTTTTTT.